Listed below are T cell receptor beta chains from one sample, sequenced in a study of CD8 T cells in Susac syndrome. TCRdb fed the immunoSEQ multiplex PCR reads into MiXCR, producing one record per CDR3 protein. The profile shows hundreds of thousands of distinct CDR3 sequences, more than 80% of them singletons. The sample consisted of CD8+ T cells from PBMCs. These receptors were obtained from a human donor with multiple sclerosis. CDR3s leave out the opening cysteine and the closing phenylalanine or tryptophan. The order of the fields is V gene, J gene, CDR3 protein.

V gene: TRBV14
J gene: TRBJ1-2
CDR3 protein: ASSPNSGSLGGYT

V gene: TRBV2
J gene: TRBJ1-2
CDR3 protein: ASSDPGRALNYGYT

V gene: TRBV5-5
J gene: TRBJ2-5
CDR3 protein: ASSLLSGGAETQY

V gene: TRBV27
J gene: TRBJ2-7
CDR3 protein: ASSYTGTSGYEQY

V gene: TRBV6-4
J gene: TRBJ1-1
CDR3 protein: ASSDSPGKGTEAF

V gene: TRBV27
J gene: TRBJ2-1
CDR3 protein: ASSPSYLPYEQF

V gene: TRBV27
J gene: TRBJ2-5
CDR3 protein: ASSTEVNQETQY

V gene: TRBV6-5
J gene: TRBJ1-2
CDR3 protein: ASSYDNYGYT

V gene: TRBV4-1
J gene: TRBJ2-5
CDR3 protein: ASSPLVGETQY

V gene: TRBV7-9
J gene: TRBJ2-1
CDR3 protein: ASSNDRGLLDEQF

V gene: TRBV6-5
J gene: TRBJ1-2
CDR3 protein: ASRDSYGYT

V gene: TRBV6-1
J gene: TRBJ1-2
CDR3 protein: ASSEGGRDGYT

V gene: TRBV2
J gene: TRBJ1-1
CDR3 protein: ASPGEQGPMNTEAF

V gene: TRBV30
J gene: TRBJ1-5
CDR3 protein: AWRVTQGSSRIKH

V gene: TRBV2
J gene: TRBJ2-2
CDR3 protein: ASSDGQRDYTGELF

V gene: TRBV28
J gene: TRBJ2-3
CDR3 protein: ASSLPSSGRVTDTQY

V gene: TRBV29-1
J gene: TRBJ1-2
CDR3 protein: SVEDRPAGTELYGYT

V gene: TRBV27
J gene: TRBJ2-1
CDR3 protein: ASSRTGEGGYNEQF

V gene: TRBV28
J gene: TRBJ1-2
CDR3 protein: ASSLEQGVGGYT

V gene: TRBV19
J gene: TRBJ1-1
CDR3 protein: ASRVASEAF

V gene: TRBV7-8
J gene: TRBJ1-5
CDR3 protein: ASSFSVRDYSNQPQH

V gene: TRBV27
J gene: TRBJ1-6
CDR3 protein: ASSDMTRGNSPLH

V gene: TRBV5-5
J gene: TRBJ1-6
CDR3 protein: ASSWDSGSVSPLH

V gene: TRBV13
J gene: TRBJ2-7
CDR3 protein: ASSLVVNPRDRGHEQY

V gene: TRBV18
J gene: TRBJ1-3
CDR3 protein: ASSQTLYSGNTIY

V gene: TRBV27
J gene: TRBJ1-1
CDR3 protein: ASSLGGPGDTEAF

V gene: TRBV27
J gene: TRBJ1-1
CDR3 protein: ASSLDPTGTTEAF

V gene: TRBV27
J gene: TRBJ2-3
CDR3 protein: ASSLQLGSVASSADTQY

V gene: TRBV19
J gene: TRBJ1-6
CDR3 protein: ASWRGLDNSPLH

V gene: TRBV11-2
J gene: TRBJ1-1
CDR3 protein: ASSATPGTGNAEAF

V gene: TRBV9
J gene: TRBJ1-2
CDR3 protein: ASSVDQGPYGYT

V gene: TRBV14
J gene: TRBJ2-7
CDR3 protein: ASSQERERDEQY

V gene: TRBV2
J gene: TRBJ1-1
CDR3 protein: ASSIPGQDLNTEAF

V gene: TRBV5-1
J gene: TRBJ2-1
CDR3 protein: ASSPREGGYNEQF

V gene: TRBV7-2
J gene: TRBJ1-2
CDR3 protein: ASSSPGTGYGGYT

V gene: TRBV27
J gene: TRBJ2-7
CDR3 protein: ASSVDRVSYEQY

V gene: TRBV6-1
J gene: TRBJ2-5
CDR3 protein: ASSRTGPTIEETQY

V gene: TRBV25-1
J gene: TRBJ2-1
CDR3 protein: ASSEGQTSGRALEQF

V gene: TRBV6-5
J gene: TRBJ1-1
CDR3 protein: ASSYSGSTNTEAF

V gene: TRBV5-1
J gene: TRBJ2-1
CDR3 protein: ASSLPDRSRYEQF

V gene: TRBV27
J gene: TRBJ1-4
CDR3 protein: ASSLSRQGPNEKLF

V gene: TRBV12-5
J gene: TRBJ1-5
CDR3 protein: ASAPEASPRRNQPQH

V gene: TRBV3-1
J gene: TRBJ2-6
CDR3 protein: ASSQDSGQGTGANVLT

V gene: TRBV29-1
J gene: TRBJ2-7
CDR3 protein: SVEETPGEQY